The sequence of this T cell receptor (beta chain) was determined in a study of beta chain features in type 1 diabetes. Study-wide results and caveats: All four CD4+ subsets of Type 1 diabetes patients contained TCRB CDR3s that were moderately but significantly shorter.

Germline loops: CDR1 SEHNR, CDR2 FQNEAQ (reference sequence). Trimming cost V 4 bases and J 4 bases, with 10 bases left between them. CDR3 length: 13 amino acids. What was sequenced were expressed TCRB transcripts, since all of the isolated RNA had been reverse transcribed. Only in-frame clones appear in the TCRdb table, and some are missing; sequencing was by immunoSEQ multiplex PCR. The data contain some 370,000 clones, roughly 9.8% of them seen just once; the ten biggest clones take up 0.6%. Comments on this clone: Its antigen is still unknown.

The rearrangement joins TRBV7-9 to TRBJ2-5; D remains unclear. The sample comprised central memory CD4+ T cells from blood. The clonotype comes from a man in his thirties or forties with type 1 diabetes. The CDR3 DNA follows: TGTGCCAGCAGCTGGTCATCCGGAGAGACCCAGTACTTC. It specifies CASSWSSGETQYF.